Listed below are T cell receptor beta chains from one sample, sequenced in a study of patients and donors after allogeneic stem cell transplantation. TCRdb used MiXCR to reprocess the RT-PCR reads, holding one entry per CDR3 protein. The repertoire holds under 200,000 distinct CDR3 sequences, 30% seen once, with less than 3.5% in the top ten. Sequenced: blood, either unsorted or a sorted T cell fraction (not recorded which). These receptors came from a human donor who was either an allogeneic HSCT recipient or a stem cell or donor lymphocyte infusion donor (not recorded which). It is not recorded whose cells these are; they may come from a transplant donor. CDR3s include the opening cysteine and the closing phenylalanine or tryptophan. The D gene is left open where the match is weak. The size entry is marked missing in some rows and otherwise reads once, few, many or a size class.

>.|.|TRBJ2-1|TRBV6-5
CASSPGLYNEQFF
TGTGCCAGCAGCCCGGGCCTTTACAATGAGCAGTTCTTC
>.|TRBD1|TRBJ2-7|TRBV10-3
CAISETKQGASYEQYF
TGTGCCATCAGTGAGACCAAACAGGGGGCGTCATACGAGCAGTACTTC
>.|.|TRBJ2-1|TRBV29-1
CSVEGETYNEQFF
TGCAGCGTTGAAGGGGAGACCTACAATGAGCAGTTCTTC
>once|TRBD1|TRBJ2-3|TRBV24-1
CATSDSDGQGPLLQYF
TGTGCCACCAGTGATTCGGATGGACAGGGGCCACTTCTGCAGTATTTT
>.|.|TRBJ2-4|TRBV7-2
CASSSELGGAKNIQYF
TGTGCCAGCAGCTCCGAATTGGGAGGAGCCAAAAACATTCAGTACTTC
>once|TRBD1|TRBJ2-7|TRBV29-1
CSVEAGQGPYEQYF
TGCAGCGTTGAAGCGGGACAGGGTCCCTACGAGCAGTACTTC
>.|.|TRBJ2-7|TRBV6-5
CASSYSRESSYEQYF
TGTGCCAGCAGTTACTCAAGGGAAAGCTCCTACGAGCAGTACTTC
>.|TRBD1|TRBJ2-7|TRBV5-4
CASSSGTAYEQYF
TGTGCCAGCAGCTCTGGGACAGCCTACGAGCAGTACTTC
>few|.|TRBJ1-5|TRBV20-1
CSANAGGAGNQPQHF
TGCAGTGCCAACGCTGGGGGGGCTGGCAATCAGCCCCAGCATTTT
>few|TRBD2|TRBJ2-1|TRBV20-1
CSARWLAGAVMYNEQFF
TGCAGTGCTAGGTGGCTAGCGGGAGCAGTTATGTACAATGAGCAGTTCTTC
>.|TRBD1|TRBJ2-5|TRBV18
CASSPRGQETQYF
TGTGCCAGCAGCCCCAGGGGGCAAGAGACCCAGTACTTC
>many|.|TRBJ1-1|TRBV20-1
CSARAGGPLRTEAFF
TGCAGTGCTAGAGCGGGTGGGCCGTTGAGGACTGAAGCTTTCTTT
>few|.|TRBJ1-2|TRBV28
CVSGGSYGYTF
TGTGTCTCTGGAGGTAGCTATGGCTACACCTTC
>many|.|TRBJ1-4|TRBV6-2/TRBV6-3
CASSYRRVGEKLFF
TGTGCCAGCAGTTACCGCAGGGTCGGGGAAAAACTGTTTTTT
>few|.|TRBJ1-5|TRBV6-1
CASSERVNQPQHF
TGTGCCAGCAGTGAGAGGGTCAATCAGCCCCAGCATTTT
>.|.|TRBJ2-5|TRBV6-2/TRBV6-3
CASNRGETQYF
TGTGCCAGCAACCGTGGGGAGACCCAGTACTTC
>few|TRBD2|TRBJ2-5|TRBV29-1
CSVSGLAGEETQYF
TGCAGCGTCTCGGGACTAGCGGGAGAAGAGACCCAGTACTTC